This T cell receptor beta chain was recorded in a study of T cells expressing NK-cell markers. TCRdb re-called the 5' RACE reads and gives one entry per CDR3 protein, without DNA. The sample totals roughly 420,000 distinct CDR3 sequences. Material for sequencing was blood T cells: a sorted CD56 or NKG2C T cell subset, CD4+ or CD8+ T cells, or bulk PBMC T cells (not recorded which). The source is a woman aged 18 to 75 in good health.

The CDR3 is CASSLRPSADSNYGYTF. The rearrangement links TRBV7-2 to TRBJ1-2. The V gene's germline CDR1 is SGHTA and CDR2 FQGNSA. The CDR3 spans 17 residues. The full variable domain, rest sourced from reference TRBV7-2 and TRBJ1-2, is GAGVSQSPSNKVTEKGKDVELRCDPISGHTALYWYRQSLGQGLEFLIYFQGNSAPDKSGLPSDRFSAERTGGSVSTLTIQRTQQEDSAVYLCASSLRPSADSNYGYTFGSGTRLTVV.